This T cell receptor (beta chain) was observed in a study of blood T cell repertoires in COVID-19 (dated by TCRdb to 2019 to 2021). For the wider study: Samples covering the acute and convalescent phases of COVID-19 were provided by collaborators in the United States, Italy and Spain. Sample metadata almost always included a de-identified subject ID, COVID-19 status, age in years and sex. Deeply sampled blood TCRbeta repertoires from subjects exposed to, actively infected with, or recovered from COVID-19 were included in the dataset. Where available, HLA class I and class II types were taken from metadata supplied by the sample provider and were not determined by assay-based typing. The material from the prospective study consisted of cDNA or gDNA derived from T cells, B-cell-depleted T cells, or PBMCs. The samples were drawn from the first 160 participants of the ongoing ImmuneRACE study and from 1,254 subjects provided by 6 global collaborators. The repertoires were made available in a free public database intended to serve as a resource for research on the immune response to SARS-CoV-2.

In the prospective study, participants were about 18 to 95 years old, resided in around 25 geographic areas of the United States, and were enrolled through a virtual design. Cohort assignment in the prospective study relied on participant-reported clinical history from a screening survey and a study questionnaire. In the prospective study, whole blood, serum and a nasopharyngeal or oropharyngeal swab were collected from each participant by mobile phlebotomists. Participants in the prospective study had the option to provide additional blood draws and questionnaires over a roughly 2-month period. Prospective study blood samples were shipped either frozen or at room temperature before DNA extraction. TCRbeta CDR3 regions were amplified from genomic DNA by means of the immunoSEQ Assay, a bias-controlled multiplex PCR. On the authors' methods: Within the assay, amplification of reference gene primers was used to estimate how many nucleated cells each sample contained. To quantify the absolute abundance of each unique TCRbeta CDR3 rearrangement, sequence reads were collapsed and filtered. For each sample, productive Simpson clonality was calculated as the square root of Simpson's diversity index over productive rearrangements. Here the immuneACCESS table is served through TCRdb, limited to in-frame sequences with V and J called. Missing clones are a known gap in these copies; in checked studies unresolved V genes cover under half, and the rest lacks a known reason. V and J calls and clone size are those listed in that table; D and trimming were worked out from the DNA. The sample has roughly 200,000 clones on record, just over 85% of them singletons. Of the sample, about 4.1% falls within the top ten clones.

General conclusions and limits of the study: The quantity of clinical and demographic metadata differed by source and by participant and was supplied without curation.

This clone was counted once. Its antigen is not yet known. Base qualities are not recorded, but no much larger clone differs from it by a single base. Germline trimming amounts to 8 bases on V and 5 bases on J, with 11 as the count of junction bases outside the gene matches. Based on the germline V gene (reference sequence), the CDR1 and CDR2 sequences are LNHDA and SQIVND. The CDR3, cysteine through phenylalanine, is 15 amino acids long. Only the CDR3 region is kept as DNA, spanning 45 bases read in frame from base 1. The V and J genes are TRBV19 and TRBJ2-3; 9 central bases correspond to TRBD2. Specimen: PBMCs or T cells enriched from blood (not recorded which). This receptor was taken from a woman aged 40-49 years with acute COVID-19. In nucleotide form, the sequence is TGTGCCAGTGGTCTGGCGGGAGGGCCCGTAGATACGCAGTATTTT. Its product reads: CASGLAGGPVDTQYF.